This passage covers 15 T cell receptor beta chains from one sample sequenced in a study of T cells in Graves' hyperthyroidism and ophthalmopathy. TCR beta CDR3 region amplification was performed from RNA transcripts. The HTBI primer set drove a first-round RT-PCR of the TCR CDR3. TCRdb used MiXCR to reprocess the multiplex PCR reads, holding one entry per CDR3 protein. The sample has around 520,000 distinct CDR3 sequences, 11% to 15% seen once. Sequencing used blood. The receptors were sampled from a woman in her forties with Graves' hyperthyroidism.

This clonotype occurred a few times. The V gene is TRBV9, the J gene TRBJ2-7, with 12 nucleotides matching TRBD2. V shed 0 bases and J 4 bases; nucleotides not matched to a gene: 5. The CDR3 is 16 residues long. The germline V gene encodes CDR1 SGDLS and CDR2 YYNGEE. Written as DNA, the CDR3 is TGTGCCAGCAGCGTAGGCCCTAGCGGGAGGGCTTACGAGCAGTACTTC. Protein: CASSVGPSGRAYEQYF.

This clonotype was seen ten or more times. J is TRBJ2-2 and V is TRBV6-5, with D unresolved. Germline V gives CDR1 MNHEY, CDR2 SVGAGI. This CDR3 has 13 residues. The V gene lost 2 bases and the J gene lost 0 bases, with 1 base spanning the gap. CDR3 bases: TGTGCCAGCAGTTACCCGAACACCGGGGAGCTGTTTTTT. This translates into CASSYPNTGELFF.

This clonotype was picked up many times. The chain employs TRBV11-2 and TRBJ2-1, with TRBD2 matching over 11 bases. The CDR3 extends over 16 amino acids. Trimming took 5 bases from V and 3 from J; bases not matched to a gene: 6. The germline V gene has CDR1 SGHAT and CDR2 FQNNGV. CDR3 DNA sequence: TGTGCCAGCAGCGACCTAGCGGGAGGCCGCTACAATGAGCAGTTCTTC. It specifies CASSDLAGGRYNEQFF.

In its sample, this clonotype was seen many times. The genes are TRBV19 and TRBJ1-5; TRBD1 agrees at 9 bases. Germline lookup yields CDR1 LNHDA and CDR2 SQIVND (reference sequence). With 9 bases clipped from V and 4 bases from J, the junction kept 7 bases outside the gene matches. This CDR3 has 14 residues. CDR3 residues: CASSTGQGNQPQHF. The CDR3 DNA reads TGTGCCAGCTCAACGGGACAGGGAAATCAGCCCCAGCATTTT.

This clonotype was recorded a few times. The CDR3 sequence is CASSVDSGRASTQYF. CDR3 nucleotide sequence: TGTGCCAGCAGCGTAGATAGCGGGAGGGCCTCCACGCAGTATTTT. The V call is TRBV9, the J call TRBJ2-3, with 11 bases matching TRBD2. V was pared by 0 bases and J by 9 bases, with 6 bases of the junction left unmatched. CDR1 and CDR2 from the germline V gene are SGDLS and YYNGEE. The CDR3 is 15 amino acids.

This clonotype has at least ten counts. This chain links TRBV20-1 with TRBJ2-3, with 10 bases fitting TRBD2. The V segment lost 3 bases and the J segment 4 bases; nucleotides outside the gene matches: 4. The germline V gene encodes CDR1 DFQATT and CDR2 SNEGSKA (reference sequence). CDR3 length equals 14 residues. CDR3 protein: CSARPSGSSDTQYF. CDR3 in DNA: TGCAGTGCTAGGCCTAGCGGGAGTTCAGATACGCAGTATTTT.

This clonotype was observed many times. The chain links TRBV11-2 to TRBJ1-1; no definite D call. V gave up 5 bases and J gave up 11 bases, with 15 bases separating them. CDR3 size: 12 residues. The germline CDR1 and CDR2 sequences are SGHAT and FQNNGV. CDR3 DNA: TGTGCCAGCAGCCCTGGTTCTCTCTGGGCTTTCTTT. Translated, it gives CASSPGSLWAFF.

Written as DNA, the CDR3 is TGTGCCAGCATATCCGCCCCGCCCGCGAACACCGGGGAGCTGTTTTTT. It specifies CASISAPPANTGELFF. The chain uses TRBV6-4 and TRBJ2-2; D not certain. There are 16 residues in the CDR3. Germline V gives CDR1 MRHNA, CDR2 SNTAGT. V lost 7 bases and J 0 bases, leaving 15 bases between the germline ends.

As to this clonotype: This may stem from a read error, because a much larger clone lies one nucleotide away. The CDR3 sequence: CASNKDSNYDYTF. As DNA, the CDR3 is TGTGCCAGCAATAAGGACTCTAACTATGACTACACCTTC. The chain combines TRBV12-3 or TRBV12-4 with TRBJ1-2; D uncertain. This CDR3 region has 13 residues.

The CDR3 here is CASSPPLAGGYGYTF. In nucleotides, the CDR3 is TGTGCCAGCAGTCCACCCCTAGCGGGCGGCTATGGCTACACCTTC. V is TRBV28 and J is TRBJ1-2; D is undetermined. The germline V and J ends were trimmed by 5 bases and 4 bases, with 17 bases remaining between them. Germline-derived CDR1 and CDR2 are MDHEN and SYDVKM. The CDR3 consists of 15 residues.

At least ten counts were recorded for this clonotype. The J gene is TRBJ2-7, the V gene TRBV7-9; D remains unclear. The CDR3 length is 15 residues. Germline CDR1 is SEHNR and CDR2 is FQNEAQ (reference sequence). Trimming pared 5 bases from V and 4 bases from J, leaving 18 bases between. This CDR3 reads CASSGLDARPYEQYF. CDR3 in DNA: TGTGCCAGCAGCGGCCTGGACGCGAGGCCGTACGAGCAGTACTTC.

Ten or more counts support this clonotype. The V call is TRBV2, the J call TRBJ2-1; 8 positions agree with TRBD2. This CDR3 contains 15 residues. Germline V CDR1 and CDR2: SNHLY, FYNNEI. Unmatched junction bases numbered 8, after V lost 3 bases and J lost 7 bases. The CDR3 DNA follows: TGTGCCAGCAGTGATAGGACTAGCCTTACTAATGAGCAGTTCTTC. Protein: CASSDRTSLTNEQFF.

There are many counts of this clonotype. The rearrangement links TRBV3-1 to TRBJ1-1; D possibly corresponds to TRBD1 (6 bases). CDR3 length: 14 amino acids. The V gene lost 2 bases and the J gene lost 5 bases, with 12 bases spanning the gap. CDR1 is LGHDT and CDR2 is YNNKEL in the germline V gene (reference sequence). The CDR3 sequence is CASSQSLGGTEAFF. The CDR3 DNA sequence: TGTGCCAGCAGCCAATCATTAGGGGGGACTGAAGCTTTCTTT.

The table lists this clonotype with many counts. This chain uses TRBV11-2 with TRBJ2-1; 8 bases match TRBD1. CDR3 length equals 18 residues. The V and J ends lost 2 bases and 4 bases, in that order; junction bases with no gene match: 13. Looked up from germline, CDR1 is SGHAT and CDR2 is FQNNGV. CDR3 sequence reads: CASSLSSGGQGSYNEQFF. The CDR3 DNA follows: TGTGCCAGCAGCTTAAGTTCGGGCGGACAGGGATCTTACAATGAGCAGTTCTTC.

This clonotype was observed a few times. The chain is built from TRBV24-1 and TRBJ1-5; D perhaps matches TRBD1 (5 bases). Trimming took off 5 bases at V and 9 bases at J, with 10 bases between the two ends. In germline, CDR1 is KGHDR, CDR2 SFDVKD. The CDR3 has 12 residues. Written as DNA, the CDR3 is TGTGCCACCAGTGGGGGGTTGGGGCCCCAGCATTTT. It specifies CATSGGLGPQHF.